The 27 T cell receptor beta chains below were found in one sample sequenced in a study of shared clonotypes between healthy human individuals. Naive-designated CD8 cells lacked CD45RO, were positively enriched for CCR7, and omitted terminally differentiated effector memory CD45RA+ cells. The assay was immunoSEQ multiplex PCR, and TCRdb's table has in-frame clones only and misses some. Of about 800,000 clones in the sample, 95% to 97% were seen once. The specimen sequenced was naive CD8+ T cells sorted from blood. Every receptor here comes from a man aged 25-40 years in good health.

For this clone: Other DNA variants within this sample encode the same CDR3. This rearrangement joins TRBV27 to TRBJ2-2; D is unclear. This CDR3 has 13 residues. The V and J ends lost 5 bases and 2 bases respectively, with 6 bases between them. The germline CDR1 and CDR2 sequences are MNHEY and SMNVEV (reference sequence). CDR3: CASSNLNTGELFF. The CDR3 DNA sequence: TGTGCCAGCAGTAACCTTAACACCGGGGAGCTGTTTTTT.

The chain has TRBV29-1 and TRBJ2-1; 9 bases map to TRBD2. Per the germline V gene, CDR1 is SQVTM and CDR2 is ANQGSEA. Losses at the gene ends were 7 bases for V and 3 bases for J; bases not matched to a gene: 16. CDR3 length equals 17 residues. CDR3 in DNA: TGCAGCGGTTGCCTGTCGCGTAGCGGGAGACTCTACAATGAGCAGTTCTTC. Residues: CSGCLSRSGRLYNEQFF.

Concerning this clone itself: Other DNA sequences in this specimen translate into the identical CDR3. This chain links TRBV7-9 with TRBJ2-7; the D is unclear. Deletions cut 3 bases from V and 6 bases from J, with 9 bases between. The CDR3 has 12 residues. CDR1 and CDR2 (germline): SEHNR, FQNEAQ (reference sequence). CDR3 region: CASSFGGSEQYF. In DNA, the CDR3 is TGTGCCAGCAGCTTTGGCGGAAGCGAGCAGTACTTC.

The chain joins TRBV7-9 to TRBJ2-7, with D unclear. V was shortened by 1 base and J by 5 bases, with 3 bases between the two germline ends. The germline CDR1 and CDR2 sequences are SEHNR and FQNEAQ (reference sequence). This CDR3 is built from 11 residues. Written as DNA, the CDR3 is TGTGCCAGCAGCTTAGTGAACGAGCAGTACTTC. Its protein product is CASSLVNEQYF.

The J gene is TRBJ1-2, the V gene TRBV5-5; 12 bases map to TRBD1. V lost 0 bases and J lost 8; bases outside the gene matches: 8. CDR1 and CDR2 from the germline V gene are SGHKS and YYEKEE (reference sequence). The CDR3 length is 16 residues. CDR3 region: CASSLALGQGAGGYTF. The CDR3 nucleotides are TGTGCCAGCAGCTTGGCCTTGGGACAGGGGGCCGGAGGCTACACCTTC.

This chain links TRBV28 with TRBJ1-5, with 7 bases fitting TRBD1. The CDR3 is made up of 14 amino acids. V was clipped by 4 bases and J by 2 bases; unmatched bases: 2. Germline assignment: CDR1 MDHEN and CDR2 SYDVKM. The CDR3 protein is CASSWQGGNQPQHF. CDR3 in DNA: TGTGCCAGCAGTTGGCAGGGGGGCAATCAGCCCCAGCATTTT. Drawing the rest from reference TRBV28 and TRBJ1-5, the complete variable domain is DVKVTQSSRYLVKRTGEKVFLECVQDMDHENMFWYRQDPGLGLRLIYFSYDVKMKEKGDIPEGYSVSREKKERFSLILESASTNQTSMYLCASSWQGGNQPQHFGDGTRLSIL.

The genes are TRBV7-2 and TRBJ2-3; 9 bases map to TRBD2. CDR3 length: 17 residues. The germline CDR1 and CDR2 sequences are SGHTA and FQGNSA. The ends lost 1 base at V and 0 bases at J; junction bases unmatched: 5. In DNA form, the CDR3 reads TGTGCCAGCAGCTTAGGCCAAACTAGCGGGAGCACAGATACGCAGTATTTT. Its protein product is CASSLGQTSGSTDTQYF.

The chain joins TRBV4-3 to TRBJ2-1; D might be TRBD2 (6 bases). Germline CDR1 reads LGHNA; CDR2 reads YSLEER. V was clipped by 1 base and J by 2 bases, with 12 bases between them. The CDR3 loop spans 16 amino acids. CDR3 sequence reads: CASSQVSGVPYNEQFF. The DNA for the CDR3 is TGCGCCAGCAGCCAAGTGTCGGGAGTCCCCTACAATGAGCAGTTCTTC.

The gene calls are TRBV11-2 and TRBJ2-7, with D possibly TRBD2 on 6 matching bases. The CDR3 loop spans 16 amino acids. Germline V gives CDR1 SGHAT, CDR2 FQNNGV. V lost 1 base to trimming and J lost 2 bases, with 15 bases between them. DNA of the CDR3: TGTGCCAGCAGCTTAGGGGCCCGGGGGAACCCCTACGAGCAGTACTTC. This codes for CASSLGARGNPYEQYF. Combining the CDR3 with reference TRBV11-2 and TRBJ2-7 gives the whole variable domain EAGVAQSPRYKIIEKRQSVAFWCNPISGHATLYWYQQILGQGPKLLIQFQNNGVVDDSQLPKDRFSAERLKGVDSTLKIQPAKLEDSAVYLCASSLGARGNPYEQYFGPGTRLTVT.

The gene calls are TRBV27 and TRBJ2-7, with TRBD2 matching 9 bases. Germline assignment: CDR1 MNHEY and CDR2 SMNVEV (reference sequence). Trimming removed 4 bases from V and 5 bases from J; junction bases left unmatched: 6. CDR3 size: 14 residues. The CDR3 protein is CASSWGLAGNEQYF. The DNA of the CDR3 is TGTGCCAGCAGTTGGGGGCTAGCGGGAAACGAGCAGTACTTC.

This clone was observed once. The CDR3 reads CASSPRASGGSAYEQYF. The CDR3 coding sequence is TGTGCCAGCAGCCCGAGGGCTAGCGGGGGGTCGGCCTACGAGCAGTACTTC. This sequence joins TRBV7-9 and TRBJ2-7; 11 nucleotides agree with TRBD2. The CDR3 is 17 amino acids. J lost 2 bases, V lost 5 bases, and 11 bases had no gene match. From germline, CDR1 is SEHNR and CDR2 FQNEAQ (reference sequence).

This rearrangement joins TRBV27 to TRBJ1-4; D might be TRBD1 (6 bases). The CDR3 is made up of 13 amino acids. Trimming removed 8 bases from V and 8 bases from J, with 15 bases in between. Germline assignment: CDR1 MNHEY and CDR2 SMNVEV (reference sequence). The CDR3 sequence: CASGAGTIEKLFF. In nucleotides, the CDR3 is TGTGCCAGCGGTGCCGGGACAATCGAAAAACTGTTTTTT.

For the CDR3, the DNA is TGCGCCAGCAGCCACGGCGGGGGAGGGGAGATGGGTGAAGCTTTCTTT. This translates into CASSHGGGGEMGEAFF. V gene TRBV4-3 combines with J gene TRBJ1-1; TRBD1 might be the D (5 bases). This CDR3 spans 16 amino acids. V gave up 3 bases and J gave up 7 bases, with 21 bases separating them. Germline V gives CDR1 LGHNA, CDR2 YSLEER.

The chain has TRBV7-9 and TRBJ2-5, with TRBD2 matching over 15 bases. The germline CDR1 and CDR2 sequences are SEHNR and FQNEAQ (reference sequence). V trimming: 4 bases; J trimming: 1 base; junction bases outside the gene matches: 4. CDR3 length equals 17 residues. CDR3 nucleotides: TGTGCCAGCAGCTCGGGACTAGCGGGAGGCCCCCAAGAGACCCAGTACTTC. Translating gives CASSSGLAGGPQETQYF.

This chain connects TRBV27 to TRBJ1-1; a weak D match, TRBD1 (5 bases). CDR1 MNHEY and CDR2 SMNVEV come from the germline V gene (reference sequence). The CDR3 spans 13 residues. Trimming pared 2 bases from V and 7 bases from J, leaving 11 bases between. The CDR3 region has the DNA TGTGCCAGCAGTTTAGGGGGAGCTAGTGAAGCTTTCTTT. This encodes CASSLGGASEAFF.

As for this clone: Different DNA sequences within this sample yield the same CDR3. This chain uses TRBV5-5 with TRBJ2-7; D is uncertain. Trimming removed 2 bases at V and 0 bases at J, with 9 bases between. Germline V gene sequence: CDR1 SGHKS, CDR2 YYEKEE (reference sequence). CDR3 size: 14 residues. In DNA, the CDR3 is TGTGCCAGCAGCTTAGGCTGGAGCTCCTACGAGCAGTACTTC. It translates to CASSLGWSSYEQYF.

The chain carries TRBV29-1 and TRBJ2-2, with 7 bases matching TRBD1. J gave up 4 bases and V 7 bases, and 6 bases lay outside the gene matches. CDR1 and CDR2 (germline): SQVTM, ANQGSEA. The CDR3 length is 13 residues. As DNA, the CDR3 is TGCAGCGGACAGGGTTCGGTCACCGGGGAGCTGTTTTTT. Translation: CSGQGSVTGELFF.

CDR3 bases: TGTGCCAGCAGAGGACAGGGGGCAGCGGGATTTGGGTTGAATGAGCAGTTCTTC. This codes for CASRGQGAAGFGLNEQFF. This rearrangement joins TRBV2 to TRBJ2-1; 11 bases agree with TRBD1. The CDR3 totals 18 residues. Trimming at V came to 6 bases and at J to 7 bases, leaving 17 bases not matched to a gene. Germline V gene lookup returns CDR1 SNHLY and CDR2 FYNNEI.

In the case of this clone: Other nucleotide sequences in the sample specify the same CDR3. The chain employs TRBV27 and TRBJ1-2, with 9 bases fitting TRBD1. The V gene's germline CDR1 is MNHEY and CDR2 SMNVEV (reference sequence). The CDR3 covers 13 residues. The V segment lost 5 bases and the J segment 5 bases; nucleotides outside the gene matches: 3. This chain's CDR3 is CASSLGTGYGYTF. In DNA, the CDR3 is TGTGCCAGCAGTCTCGGGACAGGGTATGGCTACACCTTC.

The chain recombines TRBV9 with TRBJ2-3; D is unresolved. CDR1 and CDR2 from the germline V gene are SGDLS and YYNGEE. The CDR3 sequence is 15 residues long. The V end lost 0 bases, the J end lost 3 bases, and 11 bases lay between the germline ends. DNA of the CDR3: TGTGCCAGCAGCGTAGGCATCATGAGAACAGATACGCAGTATTTT. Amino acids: CASSVGIMRTDTQYF. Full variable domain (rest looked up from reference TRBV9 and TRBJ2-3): DSGVTQTPKHLITATGQRVTLRCSPRSGDLSVYWYQQSLDQGLQFLIQYYNGEERAKGNILERFSAQQFPDLHSELNLSSLELGDSALYFCASSVGIMRTDTQYFGPGTRLTVL.

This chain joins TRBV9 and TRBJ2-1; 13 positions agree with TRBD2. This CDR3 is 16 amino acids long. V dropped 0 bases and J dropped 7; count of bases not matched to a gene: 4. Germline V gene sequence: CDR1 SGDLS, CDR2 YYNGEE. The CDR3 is CASSVGTSGRQNEQFF. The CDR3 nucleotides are TGTGCCAGCAGCGTAGGGACTAGCGGGAGACAGAATGAGCAGTTCTTC.

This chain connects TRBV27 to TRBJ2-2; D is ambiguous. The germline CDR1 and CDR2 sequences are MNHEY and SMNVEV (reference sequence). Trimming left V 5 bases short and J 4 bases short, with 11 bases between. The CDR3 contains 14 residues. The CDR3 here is CASSGFGPTGELFF. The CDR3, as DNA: TGTGCCAGCAGTGGGTTCGGACCCACCGGGGAGCTGTTTTTT.

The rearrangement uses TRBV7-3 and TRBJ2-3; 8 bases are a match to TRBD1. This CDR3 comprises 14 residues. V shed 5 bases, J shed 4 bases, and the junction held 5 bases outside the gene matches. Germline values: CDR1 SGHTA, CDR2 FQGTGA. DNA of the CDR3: TGTGCCAGCAGCACTGGACAGGGTGCAGATACGCAGTATTTT. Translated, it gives CASSTGQGADTQYF.

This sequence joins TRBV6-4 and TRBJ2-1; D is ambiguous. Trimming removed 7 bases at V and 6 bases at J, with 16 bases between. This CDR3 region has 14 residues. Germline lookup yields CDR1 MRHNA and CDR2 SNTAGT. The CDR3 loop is CASTYGRWTNEQFF. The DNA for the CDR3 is TGTGCCAGCACCTACGGAAGGTGGACCAATGAGCAGTTCTTC.

CDR3 sequence (DNA): TGTGCCAGCAGCCTTAGTACGAGGGTTGGCTACACCTTC. Protein sequence: CASSLSTRVGYTF. This chain joins TRBV11-2 and TRBJ1-2; D ambiguous. The CDR3 sequence is 13 residues long. With 5 bases removed from V and 7 bases from J, the gap between germline ends came to 14 bases. Germline lookup yields CDR1 SGHAT and CDR2 FQNNGV.

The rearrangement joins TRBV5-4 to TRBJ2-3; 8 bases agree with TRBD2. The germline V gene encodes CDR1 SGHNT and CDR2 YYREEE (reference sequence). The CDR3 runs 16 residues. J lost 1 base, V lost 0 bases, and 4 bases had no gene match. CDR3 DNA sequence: TGTGCCAGCAGCTTGGAACTAGCGGTAGGCACAGATACGCAGTATTTT. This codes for CASSLELAVGTDTQYF.

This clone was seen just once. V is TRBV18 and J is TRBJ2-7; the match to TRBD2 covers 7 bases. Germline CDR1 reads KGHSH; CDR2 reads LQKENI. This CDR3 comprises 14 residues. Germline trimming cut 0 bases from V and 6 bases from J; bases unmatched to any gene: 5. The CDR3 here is CASSPPQGGIEQYF. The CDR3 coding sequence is TGTGCCAGCTCACCACCGCAGGGAGGGATCGAGCAGTACTTC.